This T cell receptor beta chain stems from a study of T cell clonality in common variable immunodeficiency. Germline loops: CDR1 GTSNPN, CDR2 SVGIG (reference sequence). This CDR3 spans 13 amino acids. The trim removed 3 bases at V and 2 bases at J, leaving 3 bases unmatched. Findings and limits, study-wide: Repertoire-complication correlations in CVID were limited by patient heterogeneity.

At least ten counts were recorded for this clone. Its target is unknown. Read sequence stops 3 residues before the CDR3 end, and the germline J gene provides the missing end. Produced via immunoSEQ multiplex PCR; TCRdb's table is partial and in-frame only. Found here are approximately 60,000 clones, no singletons; the ten largest cover around 0.82%. Caucasian heritage predominated among both patients and controls. V is TRBV30 and J is TRBJ2-7; 8 bases are shared with TRBD2. This receptor was taken from a person aged 18 to 70 in good health. Sample: peripheral blood mononuclear cells. The CDR3: CAWRLAGAYEQYF. The sequenced CDR3 bases are TGTGCCTGGAGGCTAGCGGGTGCCTACGAG.